Listed below are T cell receptor beta chains from one sample, sequenced in a study of Graves' ophthalmopathy and Graves' hyperthyroidism. TCRdb called the multiplex PCR reads again in MiXCR, with one record for every CDR3 protein. The data hold about 620,000 distinct CDR3 sequences, with about 20% observed a single time. Sequences were obtained from peripheral blood. These receptors came from a woman aged 18-30 years with stable Graves' hyperthyroidism. Some clones in this sample may be carry-over from other donors' samples. Both conserved end residues are part of each CDR3. The D gene is left open where the match is weak. Expanded clones get a size class; other rows say once, few or many, or leave the size out.

j_call: TRBJ2-7; d_call: TRBD1; v_call: TRBV27; clone_size: many; cdr3_aa: CASSLSVDRASYEQYF; cdr3_nt: TGTGCCAGCAGTTTATCGGTGGACAGGGCATCCTACGAGCAGTACTTC
j_call: TRBJ2-2; d_call: .; v_call: TRBV6-2/TRBV6-3; clone_size: .; cdr3_aa: CASIFREPNPNTGELFF; cdr3_nt: TGTGCCAGCATTTTTCGGGAGCCCAACCCGAACACCGGGGAGCTGTTTTTT
j_call: TRBJ2-7; d_call: TRBD2; v_call: TRBV20-1; clone_size: few; cdr3_aa: CSARGGGLAGVHEQYF; cdr3_nt: TGCAGTGCTAGAGGAGGGGGACTAGCGGGAGTTCACGAGCAGTACTTC
j_call: TRBJ2-7; d_call: TRBD1; v_call: TRBV4-1; clone_size: few; cdr3_aa: CASSQNRGPYEQYF; cdr3_nt: TGCGCCAGCAGCCAAAACAGGGGACCCTACGAGCAGTACTTC
j_call: TRBJ1-2; d_call: .; v_call: TRBV4-3; clone_size: few; cdr3_aa: CASSHAPGIAFRGYTF; cdr3_nt: TGCGCCAGCAGCCATGCCCCCGGGATCGCATTTCGTGGCTACACCTTC
j_call: TRBJ1-3; d_call: TRBD1; v_call: TRBV7-8; clone_size: .; cdr3_aa: CASSLGVRGQGNTIYF; cdr3_nt: TGTGCCAGCAGCTTAGGTGTCAGGGGGCAAGGAAACACCATATATTTT
j_call: TRBJ2-3; d_call: .; v_call: TRBV20-1; clone_size: few; cdr3_aa: CSAINQIFSTDTQYF; cdr3_nt: TGCAGTGCTATTAATCAAATATTCAGCACAGATACGCAGTATTTT
j_call: TRBJ1-1; d_call: .; v_call: TRBV9; clone_size: .; cdr3_aa: CASSVGYVGTEAFF; cdr3_nt: TGTGCCAGCAGCGTAGGTTACGTTGGCACTGAAGCTTTCTTT
j_call: TRBJ1-5; d_call: .; v_call: TRBV6-1; clone_size: many; cdr3_aa: CASTPGVGGNQPQHF; cdr3_nt: TGTGCCAGCACCCCGGGGGTTGGAGGCAATCAGCCCCAGCATTTC
j_call: TRBJ1-6; d_call: TRBD1; v_call: TRBV6-4; clone_size: many; cdr3_aa: CASSPDRGDSPLHF; cdr3_nt: TGTGCCAGCAGTCCGGACAGGGGTGATTCACCCCTCCACTTT
j_call: TRBJ1-1; d_call: .; v_call: TRBV7-3; clone_size: many; cdr3_aa: CASSLSYDTEAFF; cdr3_nt: TGTGCCAGCAGCTTAAGCTACGACACTGAAGCTTTCTTT
j_call: TRBJ2-7; d_call: .; v_call: TRBV6-2/TRBV6-3; clone_size: .; cdr3_aa: CASSYFSGRVGYEQYF; cdr3_nt: TGTGCCAGCAGTTACTTCTCAGGACGGGTAGGCTACGAGCAGTACTTC
j_call: TRBJ1-1; d_call: .; v_call: TRBV19; clone_size: many; cdr3_aa: CASSGSFRRKEAFF; cdr3_nt: TGTGCCAGTAGTGGGTCGTTCAGGAGGAAAGAAGCTTTCTTT
j_call: TRBJ2-7; d_call: TRBD2; v_call: TRBV19; clone_size: many; cdr3_aa: CASSTSGRLSSYEQYF; cdr3_nt: TGTGCCAGCAGTACTAGCGGGAGGTTGAGCTCCTACGAGCAGTACTTC
j_call: TRBJ2-7; d_call: TRBD1; v_call: TRBV11-3; clone_size: many; cdr3_aa: CASSLGDRAPHLSYEQYF; cdr3_nt: TGTGCCAGCAGCTTAGGGGACAGGGCCCCTCACCTCTCCTACGAGCAGTACTTC
j_call: TRBJ2-5; d_call: .; v_call: TRBV20-1; clone_size: many; cdr3_aa: CSAMRFAANPQETQYF; cdr3_nt: TGCAGTGCTATGCGCTTCGCGGCCAACCCCCAAGAGACCCAGTACTTC
j_call: TRBJ1-6; d_call: .; v_call: TRBV12-3/TRBV12-4; clone_size: many; cdr3_aa: CASSPSTSSPLHF; cdr3_nt: TGTGCCAGCAGCCCCTCGACGAGTTCACCCCTCCACTTT
j_call: TRBJ1-2; d_call: .; v_call: TRBV28; clone_size: few; cdr3_aa: CASSLRLEPYGYTF; cdr3_nt: TGTGCCAGCAGTCTGCGATTAGAACCCTATGGCTACACCTTC
j_call: TRBJ1-2; d_call: .; v_call: TRBV24-1; clone_size: .; cdr3_aa: CATSDHRDYGYTF; cdr3_nt: TGTGCCACCAGTGATCACAGGGACTATGGCTACACCTTC
j_call: TRBJ2-7; d_call: .; v_call: TRBV27; clone_size: .; cdr3_aa: CASSPMSGAGEQYF; cdr3_nt: TGTGCCAGCAGTCCCATGTCGGGGGCAGGCGAGCAGTACTTC
j_call: TRBJ2-2; d_call: .; v_call: TRBV7-3; clone_size: few; cdr3_aa: CASSLMGSPTYTGELFF; cdr3_nt: TGTGCCAGCAGCTTAATGGGTAGCCCAACGTACACCGGGGAGCTGTTTTTT
j_call: TRBJ1-2; d_call: TRBD1; v_call: TRBV6-5; clone_size: few; cdr3_aa: CASSYSPTGTYGYTF; cdr3_nt: TGTGCCAGCAGTTACTCGCCGACAGGGACCTATGGCTACACCTTC
j_call: TRBJ2-7; d_call: TRBD2; v_call: TRBV19; clone_size: few; cdr3_aa: CASSPTGAGGPYEQYF; cdr3_nt: TGTGCCAGTAGCCCCACGGGAGCGGGGGGGCCGTACGAGCAGTACTTC
j_call: TRBJ2-7; d_call: .; v_call: TRBV25-1; clone_size: .; cdr3_aa: CASSLLGRPEQYF; cdr3_nt: TGTGCCAGCAGTCTACTGGGGAGGCCTGAGCAGTACTTC
j_call: TRBJ2-7; d_call: .; v_call: TRBV4-1; clone_size: many; cdr3_aa: CASSQEPGAIHEQYF; cdr3_nt: TGCGCCAGCAGCCAAGAGCCGGGGGCGATTCACGAGCAGTACTTC
j_call: TRBJ2-7; d_call: TRBD2; v_call: TRBV4-1; clone_size: many; cdr3_aa: CASRGLGASGRNSYEQYF; cdr3_nt: TGCGCCAGCAGGGGGTTAGGGGCTAGCGGGAGGAACTCCTACGAGCAGTACTTC
j_call: TRBJ1-2; d_call: TRBD1; v_call: TRBV6-5; clone_size: many; cdr3_aa: CASSYSGQGASGYTF; cdr3_nt: TGTGCCAGCAGTTACTCGGGACAGGGGGCTTCCGGCTACACCTTC
j_call: TRBJ1-2; d_call: TRBD1; v_call: TRBV9; clone_size: many; cdr3_aa: CASSATRDRGTYGYTF; cdr3_nt: TGTGCCAGCAGCGCTACACGGGACAGGGGGACCTATGGCTACACCTTC
j_call: TRBJ2-7; d_call: .; v_call: TRBV28; clone_size: many; cdr3_aa: CASSLGRTALSYEQYF; cdr3_nt: TGTGCCAGCAGTTTAGGGAGGACAGCCCTCTCCTACGAGCAGTACTTC
j_call: TRBJ1-1; d_call: TRBD1; v_call: TRBV12-5; clone_size: once; cdr3_aa: CASGLERTGTNTEAFF; cdr3_nt: TGTGCTAGTGGTTTGGAACGGACAGGGACGAACACTGAAGCTTTCTTT
j_call: TRBJ2-5; d_call: .; v_call: TRBV12-3/TRBV12-4; clone_size: few; cdr3_aa: CASSPDPFETQYF; cdr3_nt: TGTGCCAGCAGTCCGGACCCGTTCGAGACCCAGTACTTC
j_call: TRBJ1-2; d_call: .; v_call: TRBV28; clone_size: .; cdr3_aa: CASSWERDNYGYTF; cdr3_nt: TGTGCCAGCAGCTGGGAGCGGGACAACTATGGCTACACCTTC
j_call: TRBJ1-2; d_call: .; v_call: TRBV12-3/TRBV12-4; clone_size: few; cdr3_aa: CASTIGAKNGGYTF; cdr3_nt: TGTGCCAGCACTATCGGGGCTAAAAACGGCGGCTACACCTTC
j_call: TRBJ2-5; d_call: .; v_call: TRBV12-3/TRBV12-4; clone_size: many; cdr3_aa: CASSSRHTRVGETQYF; cdr3_nt: TGTGCCAGCAGTTCGCGACACACCAGGGTTGGAGAGACCCAGTACTTC
j_call: TRBJ1-1; d_call: .; v_call: TRBV19; clone_size: many; cdr3_aa: CASSMRSASEAFF; cdr3_nt: TGTGCCAGTAGTATGAGGTCAGCAAGTGAAGCTTTCTTT
j_call: TRBJ1-2; d_call: TRBD1; v_call: TRBV12-3/TRBV12-4; clone_size: .; cdr3_aa: CASSPPGQRYYGYTF; cdr3_nt: TGTGCCAGCAGTCCTCCGGGACAGCGGTACTATGGCTACACCTTC
j_call: TRBJ2-7; d_call: TRBD1; v_call: TRBV15; clone_size: many; cdr3_aa: CATSRERQGGGNEQYF; cdr3_nt: TGTGCCACCAGCAGAGAAAGACAGGGTGGTGGAAACGAGCAGTACTTC
j_call: TRBJ1-2; d_call: TRBD1; v_call: TRBV20-1; clone_size: .; cdr3_aa: CSAWTGRGYTF; cdr3_nt: TGCAGTGCATGGACAGGGCGAGGCTACACCTTC
j_call: TRBJ1-2; d_call: TRBD1; v_call: TRBV10-1; clone_size: many; cdr3_aa: CASSRDRSYGYTF; cdr3_nt: TGCGCCAGTTCCCGGGACAGAAGCTATGGCTACACCTTC